Below, 21 T cell receptor beta chains from the same sample are listed, as sequenced in a study of cytomegalovirus exposure and HLA in healthy donors. The PCR was carried out with 60 Vbeta primers and 13 Jbeta primers. Some clones are missing from TCRdb's copy, which holds only in-frame ones; the method was immunoSEQ multiplex PCR. The sample lists about 130,000 clones; 70% to 90% were seen once. The sequencing input was PBMCs. Every receptor here comes from a boy aged 10-17 years in good health and CMV-seronegative.

This sequence joins TRBV7-9 and TRBJ2-1, with D perhaps matching TRBD2 (6 bases). The CDR3 consists of 14 residues. In germline, CDR1 is SEHNR, CDR2 FQNEAQ (reference sequence). V lost 2 bases to trimming and J lost 9 bases, with 14 bases between them. CDR3 protein: CASSLKGVGGEQFF. CDR3 sequence (DNA): TGTGCCAGCAGCTTAAAAGGGGTCGGGGGTGAGCAGTTCTTC.

The table lists this clone with a count of one. The chain employs TRBV30 and TRBJ2-1; D gene ambiguous. Trimming took 2 bases from V and 8 from J, leaving 10 bases between them. This CDR3 is 12 amino acids long. CDR1 and CDR2 (germline): GTSNPN, SVGIG (reference sequence). The CDR3 DNA reads as TGTGCCTGGAGTTGGTCCACGGATGAGCAGTTCTTC. Amino acids: CAWSWSTDEQFF.

This chain connects TRBV30 to TRBJ2-1; 11 bases line up with TRBD2. The V gene's germline CDR1 is GTSNPN and CDR2 SVGIG (reference sequence). J lost 6 bases, V lost 1 base, and 5 bases had no gene match. The CDR3 is 15 residues long. The CDR3 spells CAWSAIAGGGNEQFF. The CDR3 coding sequence is TGTGCCTGGAGTGCCATAGCGGGAGGGGGCAATGAGCAGTTCTTC.

This clone was seen a single time. This rearrangement joins TRBV2 to TRBJ2-1, with TRBD1 as a possible D gene (6 bases). Trimming left V 6 bases short and J 0 bases short, with 12 bases between. This CDR3 is built from 15 residues. Germline V CDR1 and CDR2: SNHLY, FYNNEI. The CDR3 here is CASRITQGSYNEQFF. In DNA form, the CDR3 reads TGTGCCAGCAGAATAACACAGGGCTCCTACAATGAGCAGTTCTTC.

CDR3 DNA: TGTGCCAGCAGCCCCCGGCAGGGAAATCAGCCCCAGCATTTT. Protein: CASSPRQGNQPQHF. The chain has TRBV7-2 and TRBJ1-5; possible D gene TRBD1, 5 bases. The ends were cut back, 5 bases at V and 4 bases at J, with 12 bases in the middle. The germline gives CDR1 SGHTA, CDR2 FQGNSA. This CDR3 region has 14 residues.

This clone came up a few times. This sequence joins TRBV27 and TRBJ1-1; TRBD1 is a possible D gene (6 bases). CDR1 and CDR2 from the germline V gene are MNHEY and SMNVEV (reference sequence). Deletions cut 5 bases from V and 12 bases from J, with 16 bases between. The CDR3 has 12 amino acids. CDR3 sequence reads: CASSHDRLGTFF. The CDR3 nucleotides are TGTGCCAGCAGTCATGACAGGCTTGGGACTTTCTTT.

This clone appeared once. CDR3 loop: CASSEDSGGSYEQYF. The CDR3 DNA reads TGTGCCAGCAGTGAAGATAGCGGGGGCTCCTACGAGCAGTACTTC. V usage is TRBV6-1 and J usage is TRBJ2-7; the match to TRBD2 covers 9 bases. From germline, CDR1 is MNHNS and CDR2 SASEGT. The CDR3 has 15 residues. V lost 1 base to trimming and J lost 0 bases; unmatched junction nucleotides: 1.

J is TRBJ2-2 and V is TRBV27; the D gene is possibly TRBD2 (5 bases). This CDR3 contains 13 residues. Trimming removed 5 bases at V and 3 bases at J, with 7 bases between. Germline CDR1 reads MNHEY; CDR2 reads SMNVEV (reference sequence). The CDR3 protein is CASSPGDTGELFF. The CDR3 nucleotides read TGTGCCAGCAGTCCCGGGGACACCGGGGAGCTGTTTTTT.

This chain joins TRBV6-5 and TRBJ2-7, with TRBD1 matching 8 bases. Germline V gives CDR1 MNHEY, CDR2 SVGAGI. The CDR3 contains 14 residues. The V and J ends lost 4 bases and 3 bases, in that order; junction bases with no gene match: 5. The CDR3 loop reads CASSLTGAYYEQYF. The CDR3 DNA reads as TGTGCCAGCAGTTTGACAGGGGCCTACTACGAGCAGTACTTC.

The gene calls are TRBV7-2 and TRBJ1-1; 7 nucleotides agree with TRBD1. V lost 5 bases and J lost 4; bases outside the gene matches: 19. CDR1 and CDR2 (germline): SGHTA, FQGNSA. The CDR3 extends over 18 amino acids. This CDR3 is CASSPKQLTGPLSTEAFF. CDR3 in DNA: TGTGCCAGCAGCCCGAAACAATTGACAGGGCCCCTGAGCACTGAAGCTTTCTTT.

The V call is TRBV30, the J call TRBJ1-5, with 11 bases that match TRBD1. The CDR3 has 14 residues. Looked up from germline, CDR1 is GTSNPN and CDR2 is SVGIG (reference sequence). The V and J ends lost 5 bases and 6 bases, in that order; junction bases with no gene match: 6. This CDR3 is CAWGQGAASQPQHF. For the CDR3, the DNA is TGTGCCTGGGGACAGGGGGCGGCGAGTCAGCCCCAGCATTTT. The full variable domain, in which reference TRBV30 and TRBJ1-5 provide the parts outside the CDR3, is SQTIHQWPATLVQPVGSPLSLECTVEGTSNPNLYWYRQAAGRGLQLLFYSVGIGQISSEVPQNLSASRPQDRQFILSSKKLLLSDSGFYLCAWGQGAASQPQHFGDGTRLSIL.

This chain connects TRBV15 to TRBJ2-7, with 7 nucleotides matching TRBD1. This CDR3 is 13 amino acids long. V was clipped by 5 bases and J by 4 bases; unmatched bases: 5. Germline CDR1 LNHNV, CDR2 YYDKDF (reference sequence). The DNA for the CDR3 is TGTGCCACCAGCTGGGGACAGAATTACGAGCAGTACTTC. Its protein product is CATSWGQNYEQYF.

This chain uses TRBV9 with TRBJ2-2, with 12 bases aligning to TRBD2. V was pared by 4 bases and J by 4 bases, with 11 bases of the junction left unmatched. The CDR3 totals 18 residues. Germline assignment: CDR1 SGDLS and CDR2 YYNGEE. The CDR3 loop is CASSPNRLAGVSTGELFF. Here the CDR3 DNA reads TGTGCCAGCAGCCCAAACCGACTAGCGGGAGTATCCACCGGGGAGCTGTTTTTT. The whole variable domain, filled in from reference TRBV9 and TRBJ2-2, reads DSGVTQTPKHLITATGQRVTLRCSPRSGDLSVYWYQQSLDQGLQFLIQYYNGEERAKGNILERFSAQQFPDLHSELNLSSLELGDSALYFCASSPNRLAGVSTGELFFGEGSRLTVL.

The chain recombines TRBV7-2 with TRBJ2-3; TRBD2 matches 8 bases. Germline CDR1 SGHTA, CDR2 FQGNSA. J was trimmed by 2 bases and V by 5 bases; bases with no gene match: 12. CDR3 length equals 17 residues. The DNA for the CDR3 is TGTGCCAGCAGCACACGACTGGGCGGGGGGACCACAGATACGCAGTATTTT. Its protein product is CASSTRLGGGTTDTQYF.

The chain carries TRBV7-2 and TRBJ2-7; 7 nucleotides match TRBD1. Germline CDR1 reads SGHTA; CDR2 reads FQGNSA. After removal of 5 bases from V and 7 bases from J, the junction contained 11 bases not matched to a gene. The CDR3 extends over 14 amino acids. CDR3: CASSLLRDSMEQYF. The CDR3 DNA reads as TGTGCCAGCAGCCTCCTCCGGGACAGCATGGAGCAGTACTTC.

This chain joins TRBV29-1 and TRBJ2-1; the D gene is possibly TRBD2 (5 bases). Between the trimmed V and J ends, which lost 4 bases and 1 base, there was a span of 29 bases. Germline values: CDR1 SQVTM, CDR2 ANQGSEA. This CDR3 is 20 amino acids long. Here the CDR3 DNA reads TGCAGCGTTGTCAGGTCTAGTATGGCGACTAACCGTTCATCCTACAATGAGCAGTTCTTC. Residues: CSVVRSSMATNRSSYNEQFF.

This clone was counted once. The chain couples TRBV5-4 to TRBJ2-7; 9 bases are a match to TRBD2. The V segment lost 0 bases and the J segment 7 bases; nucleotides outside the gene matches: 8. In germline, CDR1 is SGHNT, CDR2 YYREEE (reference sequence). The CDR3 totals 15 residues. The CDR3 nucleotides read TGTGCCAGCAGCTTGGGGTGGACTAGCGCCGGGGAGCAGTACTTC. Protein product: CASSLGWTSAGEQYF.

The chain is built from TRBV6-6 and TRBJ2-7, with TRBD2 matching 9 bases. Germline trimming cut 6 bases from V and 6 bases from J; bases unmatched to any gene: 6. The CDR3 has 13 residues. The germline V gene encodes CDR1 MNHNY and CDR2 SVGAGI (reference sequence). The CDR3 sequence: CASSVAGVLEQYF. CDR3 nucleotides: TGTGCCAGCAGCGTAGCGGGAGTCCTCGAGCAGTACTTC.

This chain connects TRBV2 to TRBJ1-4; TRBD1 matches at 7 bases. CDR1 and CDR2 from the germline V gene are SNHLY and FYNNEI. Trimming cost V 6 bases and J 7 bases; bases outside gene matches: 17. CDR3 length: 17 amino acids. The CDR3 DNA reads TGTGCCAGCAGAGTAGACAGGGAGAATTCTTTCGGTGAAAAACTGTTTTTT. Its translation is CASRVDRENSFGEKLFF.

The chain combines TRBV6-1 with TRBJ2-3; 9 bases agree with TRBD1. This CDR3 contains 14 residues. Germline values: CDR1 MNHNS, CDR2 SASEGT. The V segment lost 8 bases and the J segment 4 bases; nucleotides outside the gene matches: 7. CDR3 DNA sequence: TGTGCCAGCCTCCGGGACAGGGTTGCAGATACGCAGTATTTT. As protein: CASLRDRVADTQYF.

This clone appeared a single time. V is TRBV5-4 and J is TRBJ2-7, with D perhaps TRBD1 (6 bases). CDR3 length: 14 residues. Per the germline V gene, CDR1 is SGHNT and CDR2 is YYREEE (reference sequence). Trimming took off 4 bases at V and 0 bases at J, with 11 bases between the two ends. The CDR3 loop reads CASSIETGSYEQYF. Here the CDR3 DNA reads TGTGCCAGCAGCATCGAGACAGGCTCCTACGAGCAGTACTTC.